This TCR beta chain was profiled in a study of beta chain features in type 1 diabetes. V lost 8 bases to trimming and J lost 1 base, with 9 bases between them. The CDR3 runs 12 residues. Germline CDR1 reads MNHEY; CDR2 reads SVGAGI. A sort by CD45RO/CCR7/CD25/CD127/CD95/CD27 yielded CD4+ naive, central memory, regulatory and stem cell-like memory cells. As every portion of the isolated RNA was reverse transcribed, the sequencing read expressed TCRB transcripts. This table comes from immunoSEQ multiplex PCR, and its TCRdb copy is limited to in-frame clones, with some not included. This sample has around 280,000 clones, with 15% found just once. Notes on this clone: Its antigen is undetermined.

General study findings and limits: There was a moderate but significant shortening of TCRB CDR3s in all four CD4+ subsets of Type 1 diabetes patients. PCR might pick shorter templates more often, in the same way for patients and controls.

This sequence was found in a young man with type 1 diabetes. This chain joins TRBV6-5 and TRBJ2-7; possible D gene TRBD2, 6 bases. Material: naive CD4+ T cells from blood. The CDR3 bases are TGTGCCAGCGGGGGGAATTCCTACGAGCAGTACTTC. Translated: CASGGNSYEQYF.